Included here is one T cell receptor (beta chain) sequence, with context. The germline V gene encodes CDR1 LNHNV and CDR2 YYDKDF (reference sequence). J gave up 6 bases and V 1 base, and 5 bases lay outside the gene matches. CDR3 length: 15 residues. These data come from a study of patients and donors after allogeneic stem cell transplantation. TCRdb redid the calling of the RT-PCR reads with MiXCR, one entry per CDR3 protein. The top ten hold around 7.2% of the sample, which has approximately 410,000 distinct CDR3 sequences, under 20% seen once. The chain combines TRBV15 with TRBJ2-2; TRBD1 aligns across 7 bases. The sequence was obtained from a human donor who was either an allogeneic HSCT recipient or a stem cell or donor lymphocyte infusion donor (not recorded which). It is not recorded whose cells these are; they may come from a transplant donor. The sequenced sample was blood, either unsorted or a sorted T cell fraction (not recorded which). The CDR3 DNA reads TGTGCCACCAGCAGAGCGCACAGGGGCTCCGGGGAGCTGTTTTTT. It translates to CATSRAHRGSGELFF.